This entry describes one T cell receptor (beta chain). Antigen specificity is unknown. A much larger clone lies a single base off, so this may be a read error. CDR3 regions of TCR beta were amplified from RNA transcripts. The authors performed first-round RT-PCR with HTBI primers and then a second-round multiplex PCR. TCRdb fed the multiplex PCR reads into MiXCR, producing one record per CDR3 protein. The sample consists of approximately 700,000 distinct CDR3 sequences, around 40% of them appearing once. These data originate in a study of Graves' ophthalmopathy and Graves' hyperthyroidism. Across the whole study: The study drew peripheral blood at initial diagnosis, before any treatment. Overall study findings and caveats: Built on 13 signatures, a model told ophthalmopathy apart from stable hyperthyroidism with 85% to 90% sensitivity and 75% to 82% specificity. A majority of expanded thyroid clonotypes exceeding 0.001 frequency were likewise present in blood.

Germline V gene sequence: CDR1 ENHRY, CDR2 SYGVKD. The CDR3 length is 13 residues. The V and J ends lost 11 bases and 4 bases respectively, with 17 bases between them. Exclusion criteria comprised other autoimmune diseases, uncontrolled infections, pregnancy or lactation in patients. The receptor's source is an adult man with Graves' ophthalmopathy. Sequences were obtained from peripheral blood. This chain links TRBV10-3 with TRBJ2-5; a possible D gene is TRBD2 (5 bases). The DNA for the CDR3 is TGTGCCGGCAGTTCGCCGGGGTCAGAGACCCAGTACTTC. This translates into CAGSSPGSETQYF.